In its sample, the clone carrying this T cell receptor beta chain was seen many times. Its antigen remains unknown. CDR1 and CDR2 (germline): SGHTA, FQGTGA. The V and J ends lost 5 bases and 9 bases, in that order; junction bases with no gene match: 8. The CDR3 runs 15 residues. This record comes from a study of response to subunit inactivated influenza vaccine. Notes on the study in general: Few additional T cells are recruited per seasonal influenza vaccination, authors suggested.

TCRdb fed the RT-PCR reads into MiXCR, producing one record per CDR3 protein. Here the sample spans hundreds of thousands of distinct CDR3 sequences, about a tenth being singletons. The specimen comprised PBMCs from blood, sampled roughly 46 days after vaccination. The TCR comes from a man in his forties or fifties who received an inactivated influenza vaccine. This sequence joins TRBV7-3 and TRBJ2-1, with TRBD2 matching 12 bases. The CDR3 DNA reads TGTGCCAGCAGCCCACTAGCGGGAGGCTTGAGTGAGCAGTTCTTC. It specifies CASSPLAGGLSEQFF.